This T cell receptor beta chain was identified in a study of blood T cells in healthy people across ages. This CDR3 has 17 amino acids. Alongside a J-beta primer mix, a sample-barcoded 5' primer served in a second PCR lasting about 7 to 12 cycles. TCRdb passed the 5' RACE reads through MiXCR, listing each CDR3 protein once. The data show under 1,100,000 distinct CDR3 sequences, roughly a quarter seen once. This sample was also put to use in a study of T cells of mothers and their children.

The TCR comes from a girl aged 2 to 10 in good health. Specimen: blood. The chain couples TRBV21-1 to TRBJ1-5; TRBD1 is the table's D call, not checked against the DNA. TRBV21-1 is assigned pseudogene status. CDR3 sequence (DNA): TGTGCCAGCAGCAAAAATACCTCGACAGGGAGCAATCAGCCCCAGCATTTT. Protein product: CASSKNTSTGSNQPQHF.